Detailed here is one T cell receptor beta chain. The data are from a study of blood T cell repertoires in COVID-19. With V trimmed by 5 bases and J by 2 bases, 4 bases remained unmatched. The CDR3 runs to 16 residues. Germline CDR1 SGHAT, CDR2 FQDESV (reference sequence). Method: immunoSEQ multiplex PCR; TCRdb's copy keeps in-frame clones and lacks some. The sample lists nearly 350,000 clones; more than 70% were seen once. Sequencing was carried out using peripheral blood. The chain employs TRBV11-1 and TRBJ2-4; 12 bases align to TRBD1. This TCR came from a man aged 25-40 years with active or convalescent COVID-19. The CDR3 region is CASSARDRGPKNIQYF. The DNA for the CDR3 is TGTGCCAGCAGCGCCCGGGACAGGGGGCCCAAAAACATTCAGTACTTC.